Each of the 14 T cell receptor beta chains below was sequenced from the same sample in a study of cytomegalovirus exposure and HLA in healthy donors (dated 2017 in TCRdb). The library relied on the immunoSEQ multiplex PCR assay. For the multiplex PCR, a mixture combining 60 forward primers for TCR Vbeta segments and 13 reverse primers for TCR Jbeta segments was used. TCRdb stores this immuneACCESS table with in-frame sequences only. Part of the clones is absent; in the studies checked, under half of the shortfall reflects unresolved V genes, and no reason is known for the rest. The table held for this sample gives around 200,000 clones. The ten top clones hold around 0.8% of the sample. The source material was PBMCs. The receptors shown here come from a woman in her late teens or twenties in good health and CMV-seropositive.

The chain couples TRBV7-8 to TRBJ1-6; D might be TRBD1 (5 bases). The CDR3 runs 14 residues. V was clipped by 5 bases and J by 9 bases, with 14 bases between them. CDR1 and CDR2 from the germline V gene are SGHVS and FQNEAQ. The CDR3 loop is CASSLDSWGSPLHF. DNA for the CDR3: TGTGCCAGCAGCCTCGACAGCTGGGGTTCACCCCTCCACTTT.

V usage is TRBV7-9 and J usage is TRBJ2-1; TRBD1 aligns across 7 bases. The CDR3 runs to 17 residues. With 5 bases clipped from V and 1 base from J, the junction kept 11 bases outside the gene matches. In germline, CDR1 is SEHNR, CDR2 FQNEAQ (reference sequence). Written as DNA, the CDR3 is TGTGCCAGCAGCCTACCGGGACAGAAAATGTCCTACAATGAGCAGTTCTTC. It specifies CASSLPGQKMSYNEQFF.

Note on this clone: The junction shows a germline mismatch at one end, possibly a read error. The genes are TRBV7-7 and TRBJ2-5; TRBD2 matches at 11 bases. The germline CDR1 and CDR2 sequences are SSHAT and FNYEAQ (reference sequence). The CDR3 sequence is 15 residues long. This chain's CDR3 is CASSPLTSGGGAQYF. The CDR3 coding sequence is TGTGCTAGCAGCCCCCTAACTAGCGGGGGAGGGGCCCAGTACTTC.

The chain has TRBV19 and TRBJ2-7; TRBD1 matches 9 bases. Trimming cost V 11 bases and J 2 bases; bases outside gene matches: 16. From germline, CDR1 is LNHDA and CDR2 SQIVND (reference sequence). The CDR3 sequence is 16 residues long. The CDR3 DNA follows: TGTGCCTCCTCCACCCGGGACAGGGCTTCCCCCTACGAGCAGTACTTC. This codes for CASSTRDRASPYEQYF.

The gene calls are TRBV7-2 and TRBJ1-1, with D possibly TRBD1 on 6 matching bases. Germline loops: CDR1 SGHTA, CDR2 FQGNSA. V shed 3 bases and J shed 4 bases, with 12 bases lying between them. There are 14 residues in the CDR3. CDR3 residues: CASSLTGLSTEAFF. The DNA of the CDR3 is TGTGCCAGCAGCTTGACAGGTTTGAGCACTGAAGCTTTCTTT.

This chain connects TRBV7-8 to TRBJ1-2, with 12 nucleotides matching TRBD1. CDR3 length: 17 amino acids. The germline V gene has CDR1 SGHVS and CDR2 FQNEAQ. The junction had 10 bases not matched to a gene; V was cut back by 1 base and J by 7 bases. In DNA form, the CDR3 reads TGTGCCAGCAGCTTAGTGGGACAGGGGGCGCGGGTTAGTGGCTACACCTTC. Translated: CASSLVGQGARVSGYTF.

The chain recombines TRBV10-3 with TRBJ2-2; 7 bases match TRBD1. CDR1 ENHRY and CDR2 SYGVKD come from the germline V gene. This CDR3 is 14 amino acids long. V lost 11 bases, J lost 3 bases, and 9 bases stayed unmatched. The CDR3 spells CASTGQKDTGELFF. In DNA form, the CDR3 reads TGTGCCTCTACGGGACAGAAAGACACCGGGGAGCTGTTTTTT.

V and J are TRBV18 and TRBJ1-5, with D unclear. Germline CDR1 and CDR2: KGHSH and LQKENI. Trimming shortened V by 6 bases and J by 5 bases, and 11 bases separated the two germline ends. There are 13 residues in the CDR3. For the CDR3, the DNA is TGTGCCAGCTCCGCGTCTATAGATCAGCCCCAGCATTTT. Protein sequence: CASSASIDQPQHF.

The J gene is TRBJ1-2, the V gene TRBV11-3, with a weak D call TRBD1 (5 bases). This CDR3 contains 16 residues. Trimming took off 1 base at V and 4 bases at J, with 16 bases between the two ends. Germline V gives CDR1 SGHNT, CDR2 YENEEA. CDR3 sequence reads: CASSLGRSGVAYGYTF. The DNA for the CDR3 is TGTGCCAGCAGCTTAGGTCGGTCGGGGGTGGCCTATGGCTACACCTTC.

V is TRBV6-5 and J is TRBJ1-1; no reliable D call. Germline lookup yields CDR1 MNHEY and CDR2 SVGAGI. This CDR3 is built from 13 residues. Trimming cost V 3 bases and J 2 bases, with 7 bases left between them. Here the CDR3 reads CASSYGSNTEAFF. The DNA of the CDR3 is TGTGCCAGCAGTTATGGCAGTAACACTGAAGCTTTCTTT.

The rearrangement joins TRBV6-4 to TRBJ1-5; D remains ambiguous. The V end lost 3 bases, the J end lost 3 bases, and 9 bases lay between the germline ends. Germline V CDR1 and CDR2: MRHNA, SNTAGT. CDR3 length: 14 residues. CDR3 residues: CASSDLVLNQPQHF. The CDR3 region has the DNA TGTGCCAGCAGTGATCTGGTACTCAATCAGCCCCAGCATTTT.

The CDR3 coding sequence is TGCGCCAGCAGCTGGACAGGGAAGGAATATGGCTACACCTTC. It specifies CASSWTGKEYGYTF. The chain carries TRBV5-1 and TRBJ1-2; 8 bases are a match to TRBD1. The CDR3 contains 14 residues. Germline V lookup: CDR1 SGHRS, CDR2 YFSETQ. With 3 bases clipped from V and 5 bases from J, the junction kept 6 bases outside the gene matches.

The genes are TRBV29-1 and TRBJ2-3; the match to TRBD2 covers 10 bases. J lost 3 bases, V lost 3 bases, and 3 bases had no gene match. Germline V gives CDR1 SQVTM, CDR2 ANQGSEA. The length of the CDR3 is 14 residues. CDR3 nucleotide sequence: TGCAGCGTTGACGTTAGCGGGGGGACAGATACGCAGTATTTT. Protein product: CSVDVSGGTDTQYF.

The CDR3 coding sequence is TGCGCCAGCTCACGGACTAGCGACCACGAGCAGTACTTC. Protein: CASSRTSDHEQYF. The V and J genes are TRBV5-1 and TRBJ2-7; TRBD2 matches at 9 bases. In germline, CDR1 is SGHRS, CDR2 YFSETQ. V shed 7 bases, J shed 5 bases, and the junction held 7 bases outside the gene matches. The CDR3 sequence is 13 residues long.